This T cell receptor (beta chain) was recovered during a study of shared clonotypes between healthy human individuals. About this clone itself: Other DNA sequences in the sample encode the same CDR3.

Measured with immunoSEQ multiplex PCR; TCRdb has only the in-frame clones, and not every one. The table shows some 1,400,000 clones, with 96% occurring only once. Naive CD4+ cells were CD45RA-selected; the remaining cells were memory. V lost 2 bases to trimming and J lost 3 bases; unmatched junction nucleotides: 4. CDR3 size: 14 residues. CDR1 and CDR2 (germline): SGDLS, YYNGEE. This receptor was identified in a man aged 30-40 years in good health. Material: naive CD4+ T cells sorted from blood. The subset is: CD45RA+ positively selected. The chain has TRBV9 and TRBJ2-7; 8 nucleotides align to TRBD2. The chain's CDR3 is CASSVSGTSYEQYF. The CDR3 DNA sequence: TGTGCCAGCAGCGTGTCCGGGACTAGCTACGAGCAGTACTTC. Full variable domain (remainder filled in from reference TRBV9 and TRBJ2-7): DSGVTQTPKHLITATGQRVTLRCSPRSGDLSVYWYQQSLDQGLQFLIQYYNGEERAKGNILERFSAQQFPDLHSELNLSSLELGDSALYFCASSVSGTSYEQYFGPGTRLTVT.